The present T cell receptor beta chain was sequenced within a study of Graves' ophthalmopathy and Graves' hyperthyroidism. Using RNA transcripts, the TCR beta CDR3 regions were amplified. Amplification began with first-round RT-PCR using HTBI primers, then second-round multiplex PCR was performed. TCRdb used MiXCR to reprocess the multiplex PCR reads, holding one entry per CDR3 protein. The data contain a few hundred thousand distinct CDR3 sequences, 35% to 40% of them singletons. The CDR3 extends over 13 amino acids. Per the germline V gene, CDR1 is MNHEY and CDR2 is SVGAGI. Trimming at V came to 7 bases and at J to 7 bases, leaving 6 bases not matched to a gene.

The sequence came from an adult man with Graves' hyperthyroidism. Source material: peripheral blood or thyroid tissue (not recorded which). The rearrangement uses TRBV6-5 and TRBJ1-2, with 10 positions matching TRBD1. DNA for the CDR3: TGTGCCAGCAAGGCGGGACAGGGGCCTGGCTACACCTTC. It specifies CASKAGQGPGYTF.